Reported below is one TCR beta chain. Its antigen specificity is not known. Base qualities are not at hand, and no much larger clone is one base apart. Collaborating institutions collected whole blood in K2EDTA tubes following their own protocols. For TCRbeta analysis, collaborator samples were shipped as frozen whole blood, as isolated PBMCs, or as DNA extracted from either sample type. These data belong to a study of blood T cell repertoires in COVID-19 (TCRdb year 2020). Regarding the research as a whole: The collaborator samples originated in the United States, Italy and Spain and spanned the acute and convalescent phases of COVID-19. The prospective study material was composed of cDNA or gDNA derived from T cells, B-cell-depleted T cells, or PBMCs. Nearly every sample came with metadata listing a de-identified subject ID, COVID-19 status, age in years and sex. Subjects who had been exposed to COVID-19, were actively infected with it, or had recovered from it provided the deeply sampled blood TCRbeta repertoires that made up the dataset. Samples were obtained from the ongoing ImmuneRACE study (first 160 participants) and from 1,254 subjects provided by 6 global collaborators. Where available, HLA class I and class II types were obtained from metadata supplied by the sample provider rather than from assay-based typing. The repertoires were made available in a free public database intended to serve as a resource for research on the immune response to SARS-CoV-2. On the study overall, not on this receptor specifically: The quantity of clinical and demographic metadata differed by source and by participant and was supplied without curation.

TCRbeta CDR3 regions were amplified from genomic DNA using the immunoSEQ Assay, a bias-controlled multiplex PCR. The authors' pipeline ran thus. Nucleated cell counts per sample were estimated from amplification of reference gene primers within the assay. Sequence reads were collapsed and filtered to measure the absolute abundance of every unique TCRbeta CDR3 rearrangement. For each sample, productive Simpson clonality was calculated by taking the square root of Simpson's diversity index across productive rearrangements. TCRdb's version of the immuneACCESS table is confined to in-frame rearrangements and falls short of the full clone set. An unresolved V gene accounts for under half of the shortfall where checked; the remainder is of unknown origin. That table furnishes V, J and clone size, whereas the DNA furnished D and trimming. The sample has around 130,000 clones on record, about four fifths of them singletons. The top ten clonotypes cover roughly 9% of the sample.

The CDR3 measures 19 amino acids from cysteine to phenylalanine. This entry keeps only the CDR3 DNA: 57 bases, framed from base 1. Here V drops 5 bases and J drops 6 bases, and the junction holds 20 bases not matched to any gene. The receptor chain draws on TRBV6-7 and TRBJ2-2, with 8 central nucleotides matching TRBD2. TRBV6-7 counts as an open reading frame of uncertain function. Sequencing was carried out using peripheral blood. This TCR was recovered from a man between 40 and 49 years old with active or convalescent COVID-19. The nucleotides read TGTGCCAGCAGTCGCTCCGGTCCAGCGGGGGCCTGTAGGGCCGGGGAGCTGTTTTTT. This sequence encodes CASSRSGPAGACRAGELFF.